This TCR beta chain was documented in a study of identical twins. TCRdb reanalysed the 5' RACE reads using MiXCR and keeps one entry per CDR3 protein. The table includes fewer than 450,000 distinct CDR3 sequences, 9% to 10% detected once. No donor was unhealthy or non-Caucasian. This CDR3 has 14 residues. The germline V gene encodes CDR1 SGHTA and CDR2 FQGNSA. Trimming left V 4 bases short and J 3 bases short, with 13 bases between. Findings and limits, study-wide: Conclusions came from cross-sectional statistical analysis, not from following the same donors.

In this sample, this clonotype turned up many times. Its specificity is unknown. This TCR was sampled from a woman in her 50s in good health. The chain links TRBV7-2 to TRBJ2-7; D remains unclear. The sequenced material came from naive T cells sorted from blood. This chain's CDR3 is CASSSISRSYEQYF. In nucleotides, the CDR3 is TGTGCCAGCAGCTCAATTTCTAGGAGCTACGAGCAGTACTTC.